Sequencing of this TCR beta chain was carried out in a study of early T cells in non-severe SARS-CoV-2 infection. Overall study context: Sequenced material consisted of bulk RNA (from unsorted whole blood), and chains were unpaired.

This clonotype appeared many times. As yet, its antigen is unknown. Individual cDNA molecules each received unique molecular identifiers attached to them. TCRdb used MiXCR to reprocess the 5' RACE reads, holding one entry per CDR3 protein. This sample has about 110,000 distinct CDR3 sequences, with over 8.5% found just once. Study results and caveats: Anti-spike CD8 responses were favored by VDJdb matching, which missed private and CD4 specificities.

V dropped 1 base and J dropped 7; count of bases not matched to a gene: 3. The CDR3 has 14 residues. Germline values: CDR1 SGHDN, CDR2 FVKESK. Material: whole blood. V and J are TRBV14 and TRBJ2-3; 9 positions match TRBD2. The clonotype comes from an adult who was a healthcare worker with PCR-confirmed SARS-CoV-2 infection or an uninfected control (not recorded which). The CDR3 nucleotides are TGTGCCAGCAGCCAAGCGGGACTAGCCCATACGCAGTATTTT. Protein: CASSQAGLAHTQYF.